This T cell receptor (beta chain) was sequenced for a study of blood T cell repertoires in COVID-19. Study summary: Some COVID-19 samples were acute and others convalescent; all came from the United States, Italy and Spain. PBMCs, B-cell-depleted T cells, or T cells were the source of the cDNA or gDNA that made up the material.

From germline, CDR1 is SGDLS and CDR2 YYNGEE. Germline trimming cut 0 bases from V and 3 bases from J; bases unmatched to any gene: 7. The CDR3 covers 16 residues. Original data processing: Amplification from reference gene primers served as the basis for estimated nucleated cell counts. Data came from immunoSEQ multiplex PCR; TCRdb stores just in-frame clones and leaves some out. V and J calls and clone size are those listed in that table; D and trimming were worked out from the DNA. The sample contains roughly 35,000 clones, roughly 93% of which appear only once. The sample comprised peripheral blood. This clonotype originated in a human donor in a cohort sampled during active COVID-19. This chain links TRBV9 with TRBJ2-5; the match to TRBD2 covers 8 bases. Here the CDR3 reads CASSVARGLAEETQYF. In DNA, the CDR3 is TGTGCCAGCAGCGTAGCCCGAGGACTAGCTGAAGAGACCCAGTACTTC.